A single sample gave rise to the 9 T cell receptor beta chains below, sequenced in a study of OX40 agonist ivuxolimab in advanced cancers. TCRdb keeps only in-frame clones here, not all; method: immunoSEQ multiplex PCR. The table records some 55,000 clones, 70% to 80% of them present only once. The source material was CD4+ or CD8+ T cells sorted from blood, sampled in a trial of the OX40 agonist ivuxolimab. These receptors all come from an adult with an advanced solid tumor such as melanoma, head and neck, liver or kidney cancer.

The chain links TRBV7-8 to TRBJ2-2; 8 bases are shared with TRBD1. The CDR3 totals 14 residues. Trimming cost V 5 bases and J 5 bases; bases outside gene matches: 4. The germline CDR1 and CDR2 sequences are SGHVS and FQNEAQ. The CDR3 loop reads CASSPRQGTGELFF. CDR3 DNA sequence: TGTGCCAGCAGCCCTAGACAGGGGACCGGGGAGCTGTTTTTT.

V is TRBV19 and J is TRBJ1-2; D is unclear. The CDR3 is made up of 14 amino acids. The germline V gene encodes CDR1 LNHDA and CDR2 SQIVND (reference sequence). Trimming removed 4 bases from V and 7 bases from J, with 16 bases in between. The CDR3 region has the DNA TGTGCCAGTAGTACTAGCACCCGGGAGGGTGGCTACACCTTC. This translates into CASSTSTREGGYTF.

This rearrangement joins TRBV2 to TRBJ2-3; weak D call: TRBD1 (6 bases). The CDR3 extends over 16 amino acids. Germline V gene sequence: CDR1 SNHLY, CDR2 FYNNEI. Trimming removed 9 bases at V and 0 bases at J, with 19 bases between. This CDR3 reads CASNVGDTRSTDTQYF. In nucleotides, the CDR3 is TGTGCCAGTAATGTCGGGGACACCCGAAGCACAGATACGCAGTATTTT.

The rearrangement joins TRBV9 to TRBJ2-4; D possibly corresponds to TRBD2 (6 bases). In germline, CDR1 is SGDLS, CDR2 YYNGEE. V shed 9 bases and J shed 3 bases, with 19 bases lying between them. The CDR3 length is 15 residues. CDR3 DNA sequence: TGTGCCAACATGGAGGGTGGACTGGTCAAAAACATTCAGTACTTC. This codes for CANMEGGLVKNIQYF.

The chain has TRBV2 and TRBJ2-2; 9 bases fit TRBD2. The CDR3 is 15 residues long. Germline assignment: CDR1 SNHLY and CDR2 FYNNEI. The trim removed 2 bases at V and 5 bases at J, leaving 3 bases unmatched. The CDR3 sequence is CASSERREGTGELFF. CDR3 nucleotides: TGTGCCAGCAGTGAAAGGCGGGAGGGAACCGGGGAGCTGTTTTTT. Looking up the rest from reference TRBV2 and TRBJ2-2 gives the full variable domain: EPEVTQTPSHQVTQMGQEVILRCVPISNHLYFYWYRQILGQKVEFLVSFYNNEISEKSEIFDDQFSVERPDGSNFTLKIRSTKLEDSAMYFCASSERREGTGELFFGEGSRLTVL.

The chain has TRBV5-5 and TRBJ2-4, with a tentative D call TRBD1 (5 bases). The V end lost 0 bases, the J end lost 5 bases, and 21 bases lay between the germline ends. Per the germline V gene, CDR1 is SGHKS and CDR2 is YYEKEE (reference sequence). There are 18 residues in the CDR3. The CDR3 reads CASSLAEVGSGHQNIQYF. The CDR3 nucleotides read TGTGCCAGCAGCTTGGCTGAGGTGGGCTCAGGACACCAAAACATTCAGTACTTC.

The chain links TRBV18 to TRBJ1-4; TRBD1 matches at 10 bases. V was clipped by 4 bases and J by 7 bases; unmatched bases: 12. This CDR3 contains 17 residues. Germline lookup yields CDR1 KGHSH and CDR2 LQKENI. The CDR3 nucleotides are TGTGCCAGCTCACGAACCGGGACAGGGGTTATTAGTGAAAAACTGTTTTTT. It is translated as CASSRTGTGVISEKLFF.

The CDR3 DNA reads as TGTGCCAGCTCAAGCGGCACAGATACGCAGTATTTT. As protein: CASSSGTDTQYF. The rearrangement links TRBV18 to TRBJ2-3; D gene uncertain. The CDR3 totals 12 residues. The germline V gene has CDR1 KGHSH and CDR2 LQKENI. V was trimmed by 5 bases and J by 1 base, leaving 4 bases between them.

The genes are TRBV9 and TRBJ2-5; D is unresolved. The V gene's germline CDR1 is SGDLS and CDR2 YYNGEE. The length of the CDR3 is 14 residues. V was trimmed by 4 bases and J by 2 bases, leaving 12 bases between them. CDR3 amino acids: CASSRTYDQETQYF. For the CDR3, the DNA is TGTGCCAGCAGCCGGACGTACGATCAAGAGACCCAGTACTTC.